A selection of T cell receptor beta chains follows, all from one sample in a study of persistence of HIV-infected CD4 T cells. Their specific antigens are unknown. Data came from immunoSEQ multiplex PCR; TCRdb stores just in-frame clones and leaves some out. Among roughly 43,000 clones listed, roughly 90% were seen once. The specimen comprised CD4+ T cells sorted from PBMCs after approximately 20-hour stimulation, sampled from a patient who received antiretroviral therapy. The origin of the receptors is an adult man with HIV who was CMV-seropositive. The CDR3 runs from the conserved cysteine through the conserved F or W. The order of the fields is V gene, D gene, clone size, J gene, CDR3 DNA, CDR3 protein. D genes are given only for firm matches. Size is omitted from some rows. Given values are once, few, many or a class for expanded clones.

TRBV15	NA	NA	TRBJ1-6	TGTGCCACCAGGGAACTGAGCTCCTATAATTCACCCCTCCACTTT	CATRELSSYNSPLHF
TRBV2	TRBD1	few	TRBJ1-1	TGTGCCAGCAGAGGGGTACAGGGGAGGATCGAAGCTTTCTTT	CASRGVQGRIEAFF
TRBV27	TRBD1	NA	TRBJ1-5	TGTGCCAGCAGGACAGGGAGAAATCGACAGCCCCAGCATTTT	CASRTGRNRQPQHF
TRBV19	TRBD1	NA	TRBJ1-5	TGTGCCAGTAGTTTGGACAGGGGGGGCAATCAGCCCCAGCATTTT	CASSLDRGGNQPQHF
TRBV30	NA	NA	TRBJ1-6	TGTGCCTGGAGTTTAGCCCTTGGAGGGAGTTCACCCCTCCACTTT	CAWSLALGGSSPLHF
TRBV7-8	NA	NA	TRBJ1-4	TGTGCCAGCAGCTTAGAGGGCAGTATTGGAACTAATGAAAAACTGTTTTTT	CASSLEGSIGTNEKLFF
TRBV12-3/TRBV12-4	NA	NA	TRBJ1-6	TGTGCCAGCAGTTTAATGGATAATTCACCCCTCCACTTT	CASSLMDNSPLHF
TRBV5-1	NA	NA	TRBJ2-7	TGCGCCAGCAGCCCCGGTAACCTCTACGAGCAGTACTTC	CASSPGNLYEQYF
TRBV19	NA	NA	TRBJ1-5	TGTGCCAGTAAGGACAGCAATCAGCCCCAGCATTTT	CASKDSNQPQHF
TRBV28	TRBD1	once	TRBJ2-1	TGTGCCAGCAGAGGGACAGGGGTCAATGAGCAGTTCTTC	CASRGTGVNEQFF
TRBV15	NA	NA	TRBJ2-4	TGTGCCACCAGCAGAGCTCAAGGGGGGGCCCAAAACATTCAGTACTTC	CATSRAQGGAQNIQYF
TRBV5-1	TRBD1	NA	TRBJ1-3	TGCGCCAGCAGCTCCGGACAGGAGAGCTCTGGAAACACCATATATTTT	CASSSGQESSGNTIYF
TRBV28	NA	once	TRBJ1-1	TGTGCCAGCAGTTCGGCCTTGAAAGGCTCGGTGACTGAAGCTTTCTTT	CASSSALKGSVTEAFF
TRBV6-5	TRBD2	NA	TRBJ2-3	TGTGCCAGCAGCTACGGACTAGCGGTACGCACAGATACGCAGTATTTT	CASSYGLAVRTDTQYF
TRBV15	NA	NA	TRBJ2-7	TGTGCCACCAGCAGAGATCAAGGCAGTCCCTACGAGCAGTACTTC	CATSRDQGSPYEQYF
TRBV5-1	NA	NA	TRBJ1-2	TGCGCCAGCAGCTTGGACTTAAACCGGGGGCCTGGTGGCTACACCTTC	CASSLDLNRGPGGYTF
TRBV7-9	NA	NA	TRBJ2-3	TGTGCCAGCAGCTTAGGAGGGCCGGGGACAGATACGCAGTATTTT	CASSLGGPGTDTQYF
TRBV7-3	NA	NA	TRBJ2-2	TGTGCCAGCAGCTTGGTAGTAAGCGCACGTGGCACCGGGGAGCTGTTTTTT	CASSLVVSARGTGELFF
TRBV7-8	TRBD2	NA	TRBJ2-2	TGTGCCAGCAGCTTACTTCCAGCGGGGGGCACCGGGGAGCTGTTTTTT	CASSLLPAGGTGELFF
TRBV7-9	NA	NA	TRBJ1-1	TGTGCCAGCAGCATGAAACCGAGGGACACTGAAGCTTTCTTT	CASSMKPRDTEAFF
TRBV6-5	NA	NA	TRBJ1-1	TGTGCCAGCAGCACCCCTGGGAACACTGAAGCTTTCTTT	CASSTPGNTEAFF
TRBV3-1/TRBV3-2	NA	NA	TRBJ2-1	TGTGCCAGCAGCCAAGATGGCCGAGGGGGGAATGAGCAGTTCTTC	CASSQDGRGGNEQFF
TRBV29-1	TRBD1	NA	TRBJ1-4	TGCAGGGATGGGACAGGGGTTGAAAAACTGTTTTTT	CRDGTGVEKLFF
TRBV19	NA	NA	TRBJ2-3	TGTGCCAGTAGCCTACCCCCCCGCTTCGGGACCCGGAGCACAGATACGCAGTATTTT	CASSLPPRFGTRSTDTQYF